Listed below are T cell receptor beta chains from one sample, sequenced in a study of cytomegalovirus exposure and HLA in healthy donors. Data came from immunoSEQ multiplex PCR; TCRdb stores just in-frame clones and leaves some out. The sample lists about 130,000 clones; about 80% were seen once. The sequenced sample was PBMCs. The receptors here all came from a man aged 40-55 years in good health and CMV-seronegative. Both conserved end residues are part of each CDR3. D genes are given only for firm matches. Clone size is not always given. Where it is, it says once, few, many or a class for expanded clones.

-	-	TRBV18	TRBJ2-5	TGTGCCAGCTCCCTTGGACAGACGCAAGAGACCCAGTACTTC	CASSLGQTQETQYF
-	TRBD1	TRBV5-1	TRBJ2-3	TGCGCCAGCAGCTTGAGGGCAGGGGGTCCAGATACGCAGTATTTT	CASSLRAGGPDTQYF
-	TRBD1	TRBV10-1	TRBJ2-2	TGCGCCAGCAGCAAGGACAGGGGGCAGAGCGGGGAGCTGTTTTTT	CASSKDRGQSGELFF
-	-	TRBV25-1	TRBJ2-3	TGTGCCAGCAGTGATCCTACAGGGCCAGATACGCAGTATTTT	CASSDPTGPDTQYF
-	TRBD2	TRBV7-2	TRBJ2-7	TGTGCCAGCAGCTTAGGGGGAGTAGCGGGATACTACGAGCAGTACTTC	CASSLGGVAGYYEQYF
-	TRBD2	TRBV6-6	TRBJ2-2	TGTGCCAGCAGTTCCCCTAGCGGGAGGTCCGGGGAGCTGTTTTTT	CASSSPSGRSGELFF
-	-	TRBV28	TRBJ1-2	TGTGCCAGCCGTATCGGGGTGAACTATGGCTACACCTTC	CASRIGVNYGYTF
-	-	TRBV28	TRBJ1-5	TGTGCCAGCTTGGGACACCCCAATCAGCCCCAGCATTTT	CASLGHPNQPQHF
few	TRBD1	TRBV5-4	TRBJ1-1	TGTGCCAGCAGCGTGGGACAGGGCTTGAACACTGAAGCTTTCTTT	CASSVGQGLNTEAFF
-	TRBD1	TRBV29-1	TRBJ2-5	TGCAGCGTTGAACTTACCGGGACAGGCGAAGAGACCCAGTACTTC	CSVELTGTGEETQYF
-	TRBD1	TRBV30	TRBJ1-5	TGTGCCTGGGGACAGGGGGCCGGCCAGCCCCAGCATTTT	CAWGQGAGQPQHF
-	-	TRBV2	TRBJ2-3	TGTGCCACCCAGAGGCAGGGGCAAGATACGCAGTATTTT	CATQRQGQDTQYF
-	TRBD1	TRBV6-5	TRBJ2-1	TGTGCCACCTCAGGGACAGGCTACAATGAGCAGTTCTTC	CATSGTGYNEQFF
-	-	TRBV5-1	TRBJ2-7	TGCGCCAGCAGCTCCAACACAGGCCCAACCTACGAGCAGTACTTC	CASSSNTGPTYEQYF
-	-	TRBV7-3	TRBJ2-3	TGTGCCAGCAGCTTAACAGGGGTGGCAGATACGCAGTATTTT	CASSLTGVADTQYF
-	-	TRBV13	TRBJ1-1	TGTGCCAGCAGCTCCCGGGGCACTGAAGCTTTCTTT	CASSSRGTEAFF
-	TRBD1	TRBV5-4	TRBJ2-7	TGTGCCAGCAGCTTGAACGGACAGGGGGCGTACGAGCAGTACTTC	CASSLNGQGAYEQYF
-	-	TRBV5-1	TRBJ2-1	TGCGCCAGCAGCTCGGGGGACCAGTTCAATGAGCAGTTCTTC	CASSSGDQFNEQFF
once	-	TRBV28	TRBJ2-7	TGTGCCAGCATGGGCAGCCCGTCGAACGAGCAGTACTTC	CASMGSPSNEQYF
few	-	TRBV2	TRBJ2-1	TGTGCCAGCAGTGTTGAGAATGAGCAGTTCTTC	CASSVENEQFF
-	-	TRBV6-1	TRBJ1-5	TGTGCCAGCACCACCAGGGGCAATCAGCCCCAGCATTTT	CASTTRGNQPQHF
-	-	TRBV6-5	TRBJ2-1	TGTGCCAGCAGGCAGGGGTTGAGCTCCTACAATGAGCAGTTCTTC	CASRQGLSSYNEQFF
-	TRBD1	TRBV29-1	TRBJ2-7	TGCAGCGTCACCGGGACAGTGACCTACGAGCAGTACTTC	CSVTGTVTYEQYF
-	TRBD1	TRBV10-3	TRBJ1-5	TGTGCCATCGGTGAGGGACAGGGGGCCGAGGGGAATCAGCCCCAGCATTTT	CAIGEGQGAEGNQPQHF
-	TRBD2	TRBV5-6	TRBJ2-1	TGTGCCAGCAGCTTGGTGACTAGCGGCCCCTACAATGAGCAGTTCTTC	CASSLVTSGPYNEQFF
-	-	TRBV7-9	TRBJ2-2	TGTGCCAGCAGGTATACAGGGACAGAGCTGTTTTTT	CASRYTGTELFF
-	-	TRBV30	TRBJ1-1	TGTGCCTGGAGTGTAGAGTCGCCCACTGAAGCTTTCTTT	CAWSVESPTEAFF
-	TRBD1	TRBV6-5	TRBJ1-4	TGTGCCAGCAGGGACAGGGGAGGAGAAAAACTGTTTTTT	CASRDRGGEKLFF
-	TRBD1	TRBV28	TRBJ1-2	TGTGCCAGCAGCCCCGGGACAGCTAACTATGGCTACACCTTC	CASSPGTANYGYTF
-	-	TRBV28	TRBJ1-1	TGTGCCAGCACCGCTCCAGGGAATATGAACACTGAAGCTTTCTTT	CASTAPGNMNTEAFF
-	-	TRBV13	TRBJ2-3	TGTGCCAGCAGCTCCATTGTCACAGATACGCAGTATTTT	CASSSIVTDTQYF
-	TRBD1	TRBV27	TRBJ2-1	TGTGCCAGCAGTTTATATAGGGGGCAAGTGGGGAATGAGCAGTTCTTC	CASSLYRGQVGNEQFF
-	TRBD1	TRBV19	TRBJ2-7	TGTGCCAGTAGTATAGCTCCCGGGACAGTGTTCGAGCAGTACTTC	CASSIAPGTVFEQYF
once	-	TRBV11-3	TRBJ1-4	TGTGCCAGCAGCCCCCAATTTGGCGGTAATGAAAAACTGTTTTTT	CASSPQFGGNEKLFF
-	TRBD1	TRBV5-4	TRBJ1-2	TGTGCCAGCAGCTTGGGGCAGGGGGCTAACTATGGCTACACCTTC	CASSLGQGANYGYTF
-	-	TRBV18	TRBJ2-7	TGTGCCAGCTCACCACCGGGCGCCTACGAGCAGTACTTC	CASSPPGAYEQYF
-	TRBD1	TRBV6-5	TRBJ1-1	TGTGCCACTCATAAGACAGGGAGGTTGACTGAAGCTTTCTTT	CATHKTGRLTEAFF
-	TRBD1	TRBV6-5	TRBJ1-5	TGTGCCAGCAGTCGGGACAGCTATCAGCCCCAGCATTTT	CASSRDSYQPQHF
-	-	TRBV5-6	TRBJ2-5	TGTGCCAGCAGCTTGGCCGGAGCGAGAGAGACCCAGTACTTC	CASSLAGARETQYF
-	-	TRBV11-2	TRBJ1-1	TGTGCCAGCAGCTTAGTCGGGGGAAAGAACACTGAAGCTTTCTTT	CASSLVGGKNTEAFF
-	-	TRBV30	TRBJ1-4	TGTGCCTGGAGTGTACGGGGGGCGGGTGAAAAACTGTTTTTT	CAWSVRGAGEKLFF